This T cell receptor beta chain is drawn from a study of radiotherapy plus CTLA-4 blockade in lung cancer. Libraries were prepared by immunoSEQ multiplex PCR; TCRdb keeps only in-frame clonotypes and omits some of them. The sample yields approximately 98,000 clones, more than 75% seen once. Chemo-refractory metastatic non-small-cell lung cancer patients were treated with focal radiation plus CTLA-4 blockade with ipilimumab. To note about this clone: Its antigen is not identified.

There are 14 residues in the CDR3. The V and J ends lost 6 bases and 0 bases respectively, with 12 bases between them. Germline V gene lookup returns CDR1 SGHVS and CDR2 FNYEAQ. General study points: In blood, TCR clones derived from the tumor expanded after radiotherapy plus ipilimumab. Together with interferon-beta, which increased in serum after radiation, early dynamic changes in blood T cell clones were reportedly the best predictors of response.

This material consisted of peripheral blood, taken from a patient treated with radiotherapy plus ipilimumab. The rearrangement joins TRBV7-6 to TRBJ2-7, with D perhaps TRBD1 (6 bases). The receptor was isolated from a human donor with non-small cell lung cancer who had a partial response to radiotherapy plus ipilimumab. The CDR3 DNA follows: TGTGCCAGCAGACGGACAGAGAGCTCCTACGAGCAGTACTTC. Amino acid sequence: CASRRTESSYEQYF.